The T cell receptor beta chain described here comes from a study of regulatory T cells in long-lasting Graves disease. Assembly of TCR beta libraries relied on iRepertoire HTBI primers together with Arm-PCR of CDR3 regions. TCRdb used MiXCR to reprocess the multiplex PCR reads, holding one entry per CDR3 protein. The data contain around 500,000 distinct CDR3 sequences, approximately 13% of them singletons. Germline trimming cut 3 bases from V and 6 bases from J; bases unmatched to any gene: 14. Germline CDR1 is SGHDT and CDR2 is YYEEEE. This CDR3 is built from 16 residues. Time point defined: newly diagnosed GD, antithyroid drugs for less than 3 months. From PBMCs, RNA was extracted and then used to make the TCR library. Comments on this clonotype: Its specificity is unknown. With only one base between it and a far larger clone, this is likely a read error.

Study observations and caveats: TCR diversity was lower in persistent Graves' patients (versus newly diagnosed ones). Peripheral blood was the sole material, not thyroid tissue.

This sample also belongs to another study, concerning T cells in Graves' hyperthyroidism and ophthalmopathy. Turning to that study: In validation, the model predicted ophthalmopathy. These predictions came a median approximately 5.9 months before onset.

The J gene is TRBJ1-2, the V gene TRBV5-6, with TRBD1 identical over 7 bases. This clonotype was obtained from a man younger than 45 with Graves disease. The source was peripheral blood mononuclear cells (PBMCs), collected at new diagnosis, from a patient treated with antithyroid drugs. The CDR3 loop is CASSSSGIQGIHGYTF. The CDR3 nucleotides are TGTGCCAGCAGCTCCTCTGGAATACAGGGGATCCATGGCTACACCTTC.